The 20 T cell receptor beta chains below come from one sample, sequenced in a study of human T cells and chemical hapten exposure. Time point here: patch test 3, about 24 weeks after DPC sensitization. Treatment noted: therapeutic diphenylcyclopropenone sensitization with weekly scalp DPC. TCRdb re-derived calls from the RACE reads in MiXCR, one entry per CDR3 protein. The table lists tens of thousands of distinct CDR3 sequences, 8% to 10% of them singletons. Sequencing used whole blood, obtained in connection with sensitization to the hapten diphenylcyclopropenone (DPC). Receptors originate from a woman aged 40 to 50 with alopecia areata. Some clones in this sample may be carry-over from other donors' samples.

There are many counts of this clonotype. The V call is TRBV20-1, the J call TRBJ2-7, with 8 bases lining up with TRBD2. The V gene end was trimmed by 6 bases and the J gene end by 2 bases; junction bases not matched to a gene: 24. Germline V gene sequence: CDR1 DFQATT, CDR2 SNEGSKA (reference sequence). The CDR3 has 19 amino acids. CDR3 residues: CSAPPTGSGVFSGTYEQYF. The CDR3 DNA is TGCAGTGCCCCCCCTACCGGTAGCGGGGTCTTTTCGGGAACCTACGAGCAGTACTTC.

This clonotype occurred many times. The chain employs TRBV9 and TRBJ1-1; no definite D call. With 0 bases removed from V and 4 bases from J, the gap between germline ends came to 7 bases. The CDR3 is made up of 13 amino acids. In germline, CDR1 is SGDLS, CDR2 YYNGEE. CDR3 bases: TGTGCCAGCAGCGTAGCTGAGAGCACTGAAGCTTTCTTT. The encoded protein is CASSVAESTEAFF.

This clonotype has more than one count but fewer than ten. This chain connects TRBV23-1 to TRBJ1-1; no definite D call. TRBV23-1 is filed as an ORF, its function uncertain. Trimming removed 7 bases at V and 4 bases at J, with 19 bases between. The CDR3 is 15 amino acids. The DNA for the CDR3 is TGCGCCAGCACTCCACCTCCGGGCAGTGTCACTGAAGCTTTCTTT. Translated, it gives CASTPPPGSVTEAFF.

This clonotype was counted a few times. The J gene is TRBJ2-7, the V gene TRBV29-1; TRBD1 matches 10 bases. Per germline, CDR1 SQVTM and CDR2 ANQGSEA. V was pared by 5 bases and J by 3 bases, with 4 bases of the junction left unmatched. This CDR3 spans 13 amino acids. This CDR3 is CSVLRDRGYEQYF. The DNA of the CDR3 is TGCAGCGTTCTCCGGGACAGGGGCTACGAGCAGTACTTC.

This clonotype has at least ten counts. The chain joins TRBV29-1 to TRBJ1-2; TRBD1 is a possible D gene (6 bases). Germline assignment: CDR1 SQVTM and CDR2 ANQGSEA. This CDR3 is built from 16 residues. V lost 3 bases to trimming and J lost 5 bases, with 22 bases between them. The CDR3 region is CSVDSARGSRGYGYTF. CDR3 coding DNA: TGCAGCGTTGACTCCGCCAGGGGCTCTAGGGGGTATGGCTACACCTTC.

In this sample, this clonotype turned up many times. The gene calls are TRBV6-1 and TRBJ1-2; D ambiguous. Germline V gives CDR1 MNHNS, CDR2 SASEGT. The CDR3 has 16 amino acids. Deletions cut 2 bases from V and 4 bases from J, with 17 bases between. The DNA of the CDR3 is TGTGCCAGCAGTGAACCTCCCCGGGGATTAAGCTATGGCTACACCTTC. The encoded protein is CASSEPPRGLSYGYTF.

At least ten counts were recorded for this clonotype. The chain is built from TRBV5-6 and TRBJ1-1; D is undetermined. CDR3 length: 12 residues. Germline values: CDR1 SGHDT, CDR2 YYEEEE. The V gene lost 4 bases and the J gene lost 4 bases, with 8 bases spanning the gap. The CDR3 sequence: CASSAALTEAFF. The CDR3 DNA is TGTGCCAGCAGCGCAGCGCTCACTGAAGCTTTCTTT.

Comment on this clonotype: A much larger clone differs by one base, so this may be a read error. V gene TRBV28 combines with J gene TRBJ2-7; D ambiguous. Germline loops: CDR1 MDHEN, CDR2 SYDVKM. The CDR3 is made up of 12 amino acids. The CDR3 nucleotides read TGTGCCAGCCAAAAATGGGATTACGGGCAGTACTTC. Translation gives CASQKWDYGQYF.

This chain uses TRBV30 with TRBJ1-5, with D perhaps TRBD1 (6 bases). Trimming cost V 4 bases and J 3 bases, with 16 bases left between them. Germline CDR1 is GTSNPN and CDR2 is SVGIG (reference sequence). This CDR3 region has 15 residues. CDR3 region: CAWKENTGFNQPQHF. In DNA, the CDR3 is TGTGCCTGGAAAGAGAACACAGGGTTCAATCAGCCCCAGCATTTT.

This chain uses TRBV18 with TRBJ2-3, with D uncertain. Between the trimmed V and J ends, which lost 6 bases and 6 bases, there was a span of 10 bases. The CDR3 extends over 12 amino acids. Germline CDR1 reads KGHSH; CDR2 reads LQKENI. CDR3 sequence reads: CASSPMGDTQYF. CDR3 in DNA: TGTGCCAGCTCCCCAATGGGTGATACGCAGTATTTT.

The rearrangement joins TRBV18 to TRBJ1-6; D is unresolved. Germline V gene data show CDR1 as KGHSH and CDR2 as LQKENI. V lost 8 bases and J lost 7, with 18 bases in between. The CDR3 contains 15 residues. This CDR3 reads CASRGAQRTNSPLHF. The CDR3 DNA follows: TGTGCCAGCCGAGGAGCTCAGAGGACCAATTCACCCCTCCACTTT.

The V gene is TRBV14, the J gene TRBJ2-3; 10 bases agree with TRBD1. Trimming removed 6 bases from V and 1 base from J; junction bases left unmatched: 4. The CDR3 runs 15 residues. Germline CDR1 reads SGHDN; CDR2 reads FVKESK. DNA for the CDR3: TGTGCCAGCAGACCCGGACAGGGGGGCACAGATACGCAGTATTTT. Translation: CASRPGQGGTDTQYF.

This clonotype came up a few times. The V gene is TRBV7-8, the J gene TRBJ2-3; TRBD2 matches at 12 bases. CDR1 and CDR2 (germline): SGHVS, FQNEAQ. This CDR3 region has 17 residues. Trimming took 5 bases from V and 1 from J; bases not matched to a gene: 7. The CDR3 is CASSGRTSGVGTDTQYF. The CDR3 DNA reads TGTGCCAGCAGCGGCAGGACTAGCGGGGTTGGCACAGATACGCAGTATTTT.

In its sample, this clonotype was seen a few times. The CDR3 nucleotides are TGTGCCAGCAGAGGACCGATGGCCTATAATTCACCCCTCCACTTT. Protein: CASRGPMAYNSPLHF. The V gene is TRBV6-2 or TRBV6-3, the J gene TRBJ1-6, with no clear D. V was trimmed by 6 bases and J by 2 bases, leaving 11 bases between them. Germline V gives CDR1 MNHEY, CDR2 SVGEGT. The CDR3 sequence is 15 residues long.

The chain is built from TRBV5-5 and TRBJ2-1, with 8 bases aligning to TRBD2. CDR1 and CDR2 (germline): SGHKS, YYEKEE (reference sequence). The length of the CDR3 is 15 residues. Trimming at V came to 4 bases and at J to 7 bases, leaving 10 bases not matched to a gene. The CDR3 loop reads CASSVPGLVPNEQFF. The CDR3 DNA follows: TGTGCCAGCAGCGTCCCGGGACTAGTCCCAAATGAGCAGTTCTTC.

This clonotype came up a few times. This chain joins TRBV18 and TRBJ2-1; the D gene is possibly TRBD2 (5 bases). The CDR3 is 14 residues long. V shed 1 base and J shed 6 bases, with 10 bases lying between them. Germline loops: CDR1 KGHSH, CDR2 LQKENI. This chain's CDR3 is CASSPQREPNEQFF. CDR3 sequence (DNA): TGTGCCAGCTCACCACAGAGGGAACCCAATGAGCAGTTCTTC.

This clonotype was counted between two and nine times. In DNA, the CDR3 is TGTGCCAGCAGTACCCCGGCCCTAGCCCCCTACGAGCAGTACTTC. It yields the protein CASSTPALAPYEQYF. This chain links TRBV28 with TRBJ2-7; D is possibly TRBD2 (5 bases). This CDR3 is built from 15 residues. V was pared by 5 bases and J by 2 bases, with 16 bases between. In germline, CDR1 is MDHEN, CDR2 SYDVKM.

This clonotype came up a few times. V is TRBV6-1 and J is TRBJ1-6, with D unresolved. The V end was cut by 3 bases, the J end by 7 bases, with 10 bases between. This CDR3 region has 14 residues. Germline loops: CDR1 MNHNS, CDR2 SASEGT. The CDR3 DNA follows: TGTGCCAGCAGTGATCGGCAGGCGAATTCACCCCTCCACTTT. Protein: CASSDRQANSPLHF.

Many counts were recorded for this clonotype. The chain is built from TRBV7-9 and TRBJ2-4; TRBD2 aligns across 8 bases. Germline V gives CDR1 SEHNR, CDR2 FQNEAQ (reference sequence). This CDR3 has 16 residues. Trimming took 3 bases from V and 3 from J; bases not matched to a gene: 7. DNA for the CDR3: TGTGCCAGCAGCTTTACTTCCGGGACTAGCAAAAACATTCAGTACTTC. Amino acids: CASSFTSGTSKNIQYF. Supplemented by reference TRBV7-9 and TRBJ2-4, the full variable domain reads DTGVSQNPRHKITKRGQNVTFRCDPISEHNRLYWYRQTLGQGPEFLTYFQNEAQLEKSRLLSDRFSAERPKGSFSTLEIQRTEQGDSAMYLCASSFTSGTSKNIQYFGAGTRLSVL.

This clonotype was recorded at least ten times. The chain has TRBV29-1 and TRBJ1-1; the match to TRBD1 covers 7 bases. This CDR3 region has 12 residues. Unmatched junction bases numbered 6, after V lost 4 bases and J lost 7 bases. Per germline, CDR1 SQVTM and CDR2 ANQGSEA. CDR3 in amino acids: CSVVRGQIEAFF. The CDR3 region has the DNA TGCAGCGTTGTTCGGGGACAGATTGAAGCTTTCTTT.